This TCR beta chain was observed in a study of shared clonotypes between healthy human individuals. Positively selected for CCR7, the CD45RO-negative cells used as naive CD8 cells excluded terminally differentiated effector memory CD45RA+ cells. Donors were healthy HIV-negative adults without recently reported acute infections or vaccinations. The study, taken as a whole, reports: Some clonotypes were shared by all four sorted-subset donors, while others were not shared. The non-shared ones had lower generation probabilities than the shared ones.

For this clone: What it binds is unknown.

CDR1 and CDR2 (germline): MNHEY, SMNVEV (reference sequence). This CDR3 contains 14 residues. V lost 3 bases and J lost 4, with 12 bases in between. Over several immunoSEQ plates, each subset's genomic DNA was distributed in even portions. Libraries were prepared by immunoSEQ multiplex PCR; TCRdb keeps only in-frame clonotypes and omits some of them. The sample contains about 2,100,000 clones, 90% to 95% of which appear only once. This sequence was found in a young man in good health. Some clones in this sample may be carry-over from other donors' samples. The genes are TRBV27 and TRBJ1-1, with D perhaps matching TRBD1 (6 bases). The sequenced sample consisted of naive CD8+ T cells from PBMCs. The CDR3 here is CASSFYRGSTEAFF. DNA for the CDR3: TGTGCCAGCAGTTTCTATAGGGGGAGCACTGAAGCTTTCTTT.